This TCR beta chain was profiled in a study of regulatory T cells in long-lasting Graves disease (dated by TCRdb to 2020 to 2023). Concerning the study at large: Patients with newly diagnosed Graves' disease had been on antithyroid drugs for under 3 months. Patients with persistent Graves' disease were compared with patients with newly diagnosed Graves' disease using TCR sequencing and RNA sequencing of peripheral blood. The study took place in China and was registered as a clinical trial. A total of some 35 samples underwent TCR sequencing, from about 13 patients with persistent Graves' disease and some 20 patients with newly diagnosed Graves' disease. What the study reported, not specific to this receptor: Sequencing and analysis were restricted to the TCR beta chain. The authors noted that the small sample size was a limitation that may lower accuracy. Because the primary lesion, thyroid tissue, could not be accessed, the study looked at peripheral blood alone. A larger number of public clonotypes was shared among persistent patients (fewer than 3,000) than among newly diagnosed patients (over 850). Persistent Graves' disease patients showed lower TCR Shannon entropy and fewer highly expanded clones than newly diagnosed patients, suggesting clonal expansion. TRBV28, TRBJ1-2 and TRBJ2-5 were preferentially used in persistent disease, while TRBV20-1 and TRBJ2-1 were favored in newly diagnosed disease.

The method was multiplex PCR. Data came from an Illumina HiSeq 4000. CDR3 regions were amplified by Arm-PCR with iRepertoire HTBI primers to construct TCR beta libraries. PCR products were gel purified before sequencing. The original pipeline was this. Gene usage analysis of CDR3 amino acid clonotypes used the 60 to 75 TRBV and 14 to 15 TRBJ segments found across samples. COPE and FqMerger were used to merge filtered high-quality paired reads into contigs. BLAST was used to align contigs to IMGT TRBV, TRBD and TRBJ reference genes, with CDR3 defined following IMGT. Clonotypes above 0.1% frequency were classified as highly expanded clones. Repertoire diversity was measured by Shannon entropy, and V-J evenness by the Gini coefficient. A clonotype was considered public if more than one individual shared it. The public reads were reprocessed in TCRdb via fastp at Q25 and MiXCR, keeping in-frame beta chains. When rows share a CDR3 protein, they turn into one entry using the most common DNA and genes. Clone size and V and J calls follow TCRdb, not the original study. Across this sample there are roughly 250,000 distinct CDR3 sequences, with more than 15% seen only once. The top ten clones comprise 12% to 15% of the sample.

This clonotype came up many times. The antigen it binds to is not known. Base qualities are missing; no much larger clone stands one base away. Taken with the paper, the label for time point translates to: newly diagnosed GD, antithyroid drugs for less than 3 months. For both TCR sequencing and RNA sequencing, RNA was extracted from PBMCs using TRIzol. The diagnosis of Graves' disease followed American Thyroid Association guidelines. Patients were recruited from an endocrinology department in Xi'an, China. From each patient, 7.5 to 10 milliliters of peripheral blood was collected into an EDTA anticoagulant tube. Ficoll Paque Plus density gradient separation was used to isolate PBMCs, and no additional T cell sorting was done. An Agilent 2100 Bioanalyzer and agarose gel were used to check RNA quality, and a NanoDrop 2000 was used to measure RNA concentration. CDR1 is given as SGHVS and CDR2 as FQNEAQ, both from the germline V gene. Reading from cysteine to phenylalanine, the CDR3 counts 14 amino acids. CDR3 DNA only is kept here, 42 bases in frame from base 1. For this chain, trimming is 11 bases at the V end and 6 bases at the J end, and the number of junction bases without a gene match is 11.

In addition, the sample was reused for a study of T cells in Graves' hyperthyroidism and ophthalmopathy. As the second publication notes: Graves' hyperthyroidism was defined as stable when no progression to ophthalmopathy occurred over 18 months of follow-up. Hyperthyroidism patients were newly diagnosed, had a disease duration of under 2 months, and were aged 18 to 65 years. The study excluded patients with uncontrolled infections, other autoimmune diseases, pregnancy or lactation. Diagnoses relied on clinical symptoms, serum thyroxine and TRAb, thyroid ultrasound and orbital computed tomography. For the first round of RT-PCR on the TCR CDR3, the HTBI primer set was used together with the Qiagen OneStep RT-PCR kit. Most expanded thyroid clonotypes (frequency above 0.001) were also detected in blood, a finding suggesting that blood repertoires may reflect thyroid immune responses. A model built on a 13 V-J signature distinguished ophthalmopathy from stable hyperthyroidism, reaching around 88% sensitivity and about 81% specificity in cross-validation and 80%/75% in testing. In validation, the model predicted progression to ophthalmopathy with roughly 70% sensitivity and 72% to 85% specificity, a median of 6.5 months before onset. To identify TCR V-J signatures that set the groups apart, the researchers used a discovery cohort of more than 95 patients, made up of 43 with Graves' ophthalmopathy and 57 with stable Graves' hyperthyroidism. Whether ophthalmopathy could be predicted prospectively was tested in an independent validation cohort made up of some 20 hyperthyroidism patients plus 17 patients who later progressed to ophthalmopathy. The 100 discovery patients were divided at random into training and test sets in a 7:3 ratio. Thyroid tissue and blood T-cell repertoires from several Graves' hyperthyroidism patients were also compared in the study. Once sampling was done, hyperthyroidism patients were given methimazole at a starting dose of 30 mg daily, whereas ophthalmopathy patients were given high-dose intravenous methylprednisolone. Libraries were constructed in a second round of multiplex PCR, after which size selection and purification were performed. Libraries were sequenced paired-end with 100 bp reads on an Illumina HiSeq2000. SOAPnuke was used to process the raw data, with reads discarded if the reads contained adapters or uncalled bases, had a mean Phred below 15, or lacked an exact constant-primer or identifier match. COPE v1.2.5 was used to merge high-quality paired reads, and clonotypes were defined as unique nucleotide sequences. MiTCR v1.1 was used to align the clonotypes against IMGT TRBV, TRBD and TRBJ reference segments. Only V-J combinations with frequency above 0.0001, covering approximately 99% of repertoires, were analysed. The TCS score was defined as the ratio of F50 (clonal expansion) to E x V (chaos), calculated using BLOSUM62-based TCRdist between CDR3 peptides within each V-J. Welch's t-statistics and random forest reduced several hundred V-J features to 10 to 15, which were used in a naive Bayes classifier (R e1071). No statistical method was used to fix the sample size in advance, and group allocation was not hidden from the investigators. According to the paper, TCR Vbeta CDR3 sequencing was carried out on 135 peripheral blood samples, which came from under 50 ophthalmopathy, roughly 75 hyperthyroidism and around 17 progressor patients.

The origin of this receptor is a woman aged 25 to 39 with Graves disease. Donor details come from another sample of the same person, matched by shared clones. Here the chain combines TRBV7-8 and TRBJ2-2, with 8 junctional bases fitting TRBD1. This sample comprised peripheral blood mononuclear cells (PBMCs), obtained at new diagnosis, from a patient treated with antithyroid drugs. The bases are TGTGCCTGCGTCCGGACAGGGACGCCCGGGGAGCTGTTTTTT. This codes for CACVRTGTPGELFF.